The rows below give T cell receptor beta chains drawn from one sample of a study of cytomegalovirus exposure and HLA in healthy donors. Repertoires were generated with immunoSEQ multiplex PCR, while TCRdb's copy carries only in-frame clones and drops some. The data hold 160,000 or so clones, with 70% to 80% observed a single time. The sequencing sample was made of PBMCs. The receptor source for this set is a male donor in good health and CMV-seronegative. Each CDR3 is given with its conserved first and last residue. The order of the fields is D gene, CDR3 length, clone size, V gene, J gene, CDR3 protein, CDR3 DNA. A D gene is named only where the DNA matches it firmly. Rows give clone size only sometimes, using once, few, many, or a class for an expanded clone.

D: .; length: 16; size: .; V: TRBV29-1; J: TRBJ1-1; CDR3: CSVELRGGAVGTEAFF; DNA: TGCAGCGTTGAGCTACGGGGGGGGGCGGTGGGCACTGAAGCTTTCTTT
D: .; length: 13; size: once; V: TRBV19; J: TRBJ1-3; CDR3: CASSYLSGNTIYF; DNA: TGTGCCAGTAGTTACTTATCTGGAAACACCATATATTTT
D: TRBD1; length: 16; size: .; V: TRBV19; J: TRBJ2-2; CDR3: CASSIGRTGPTGELFF; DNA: TGTGCCAGTAGTATAGGAAGGACAGGCCCAACCGGGGAGCTGTTTTTT
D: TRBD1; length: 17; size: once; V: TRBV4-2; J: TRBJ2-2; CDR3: CASSPPGAQGVTGELFF; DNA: TGTGCCAGCAGCCCCCCCGGGGCACAGGGGGTCACCGGGGAGCTGTTTTTT
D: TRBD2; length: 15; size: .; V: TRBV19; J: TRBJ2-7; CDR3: CASRVTSGRIYEQYF; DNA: TGTGCCAGTAGAGTTACTAGCGGGAGAATCTACGAGCAGTACTTC
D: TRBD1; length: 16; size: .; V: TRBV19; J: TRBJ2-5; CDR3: CASSTNIGTAQETQYF; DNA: TGTGCCAGTAGTACCAACATCGGGACAGCTCAAGAGACCCAGTACTTC
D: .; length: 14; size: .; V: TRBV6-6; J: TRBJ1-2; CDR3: CASSQDSTNYGYTF; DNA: TGTGCCAGCAGTCAAGACAGTACTAACTATGGCTACACCTTC
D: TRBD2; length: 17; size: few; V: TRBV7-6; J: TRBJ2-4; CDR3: CASSPQQAGGIGNIQYF; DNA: TGTGCCAGCAGCCCCCAACAAGCGGGAGGAATAGGAAACATTCAGTACTTC
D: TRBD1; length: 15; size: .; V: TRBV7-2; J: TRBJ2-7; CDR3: CASRGPGQGVYEQYF; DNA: TGTGCCAGCAGGGGACCGGGACAGGGGGTCTACGAGCAGTACTTC
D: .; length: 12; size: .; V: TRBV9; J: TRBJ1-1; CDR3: CASSGQGLEAFF; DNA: TGTGCCAGCAGCGGGCAGGGTTTAGAGGCTTTCTTT
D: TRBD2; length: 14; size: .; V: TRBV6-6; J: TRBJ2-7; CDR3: CASSYRLADLEQYF; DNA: TGTGCCAGCAGTTATAGACTAGCGGACCTCGAGCAGTACTTC
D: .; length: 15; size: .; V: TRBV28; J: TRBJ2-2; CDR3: CASSAGRTDTGELFF; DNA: TGTGCCAGCAGTGCGGGCAGGACCGACACCGGGGAGCTGTTTTTT
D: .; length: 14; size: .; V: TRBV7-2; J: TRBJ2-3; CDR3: CASSLAGAVDTQYF; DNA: TGTGCCAGCAGCTTAGCGGGGGCGGTAGATACGCAGTATTTT
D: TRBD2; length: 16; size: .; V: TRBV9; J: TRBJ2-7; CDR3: CASSVGAGGQSYEQYF; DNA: TGTGCCAGCAGCGTCGGAGCGGGAGGGCAATCCTACGAGCAGTACTTC
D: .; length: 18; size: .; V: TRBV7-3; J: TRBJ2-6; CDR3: CASSSSGAPISGANVLTF; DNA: TGTGCCAGCAGCTCCTCAGGGGCACCTATTTCTGGGGCCAACGTCCTGACTTTC
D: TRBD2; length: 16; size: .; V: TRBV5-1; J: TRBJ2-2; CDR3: CASSLEAGTNTGELFF; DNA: TGCGCCAGCAGCTTGGAAGCGGGAACAAACACCGGGGAGCTGTTTTTT
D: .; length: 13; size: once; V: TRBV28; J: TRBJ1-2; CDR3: CASSFPLGQGYTF; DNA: TGTGCCAGCAGTTTCCCCTTGGGGCAAGGCTACACCTTC
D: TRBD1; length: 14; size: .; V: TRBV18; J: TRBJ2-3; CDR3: CASSLTGDTDTQYF; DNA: TGTGCCAGCTCCCTCACAGGGGACACAGATACGCAGTATTTT
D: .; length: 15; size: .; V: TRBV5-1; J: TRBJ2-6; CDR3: CASSYRTAGANVLTF; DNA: TGCGCCAGCAGCTATCGGACAGCTGGGGCCAACGTCCTGACTTTC
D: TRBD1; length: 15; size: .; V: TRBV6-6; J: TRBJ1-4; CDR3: CASRLTGVGNEKLFF; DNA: TGTGCCAGCAGGCTGACAGGGGTCGGTAATGAAAAACTGTTTTTT